These T cell receptor beta chains were read from a single sample in a study of cytomegalovirus exposure and HLA in healthy donors. Using immunoSEQ multiplex PCR, the repertoire was profiled, and TCRdb retains in-frame clones only, with some absent. This table holds 100,000 to 150,000 clones, about 84% found once. Sequenced: PBMCs. These receptors all stem from a man aged 35-49 years in good health and CMV-seronegative. Each CDR3 is given without its conserved first and last residue. For some rows the clone size is stated as once, few or many, or as a class when expanded; others skip it.

clone size,V gene,J gene,CDR3 protein
once,TRBV7-9,TRBJ2-7,ASSLGQVYEQY
.,TRBV19,TRBJ2-2,ASTNKGSGGATGELF
once,TRBV19,TRBJ2-5,AIAEPASGGGYRETQY
.,TRBV15,TRBJ2-7,ATSREGGSYEQY
.,TRBV6-5,TRBJ2-7,ASSYNPVHSYEQY
.,TRBV7-2,TRBJ2-3,ASSLEAGAADTQY
few,TRBV6-1,TRBJ2-3,ASSYPDSADTQY
once,TRBV5-1,TRBJ2-1,ASSLGIAGGPLGEQF
.,TRBV2,TRBJ1-2,AGTGGGANYGYT
once,TRBV28,TRBJ1-6,ASSFRRLDSPLH
.,TRBV9,TRBJ1-2,ASSEWTGENGYT
once,TRBV28,TRBJ1-5,ASSWEDGYNQPQH
.,TRBV27,TRBJ1-1,ASSFSSVNTEAF
few,TRBV29-1,TRBJ2-7,SATGGSHEQY
.,TRBV11-2,TRBJ1-6,ASSVRGMVLNSPLH
once,TRBV4-2,TRBJ2-2,ASSQDNLAGANTGELF
.,TRBV13,TRBJ1-1,ASSSDRVEAF
few,TRBV18,TRBJ1-2,ASSPGGNYGYT
.,TRBV10-3,TRBJ1-6,AISEAESSYNSPLH
.,TRBV11-1,TRBJ1-1,ASSLGARNTEAF
.,TRBV19,TRBJ1-6,ASTPTGTGQSPLH
.,TRBV4-2,TRBJ2-5,ASSQLTSGAQETQY
.,TRBV7-2,TRBJ2-4,ASSLQSQGEKNIQY
.,TRBV9,TRBJ1-2,ASSPTGTPYGYT
.,TRBV9,TRBJ1-6,ASSVGSNSPLH
.,TRBV2,.,ASKGGEQY
.,TRBV5-6,TRBJ2-7,ASSWGLASYEQY
.,TRBV4-3,TRBJ2-7,ASSQELGREPYEQY
.,TRBV29-1,TRBJ2-5,SARLGREQETQY
few,TRBV5-6,TRBJ2-1,ASSLFGDSSYNEQF
.,TRBV27,TRBJ1-3,ASSSAVRGTGNTIY
.,TRBV7-3,TRBJ1-1,ASSLSASPEAF
few,TRBV5-8,TRBJ1-5,ASSGRGGSQPQH
once,TRBV7-8,TRBJ2-4,ASSRRDREKNIQY
.,TRBV6-6,TRBJ1-4,ASSSPDREGEKLF
.,TRBV4-1,TRBJ2-7,ASSQAPGQRHEQY
.,TRBV4-1,TRBJ1-5,ASSQEVGTDNQPQH
.,TRBV13,TRBJ1-1,ASSFGGWEGNTEAF
.,TRBV7-6,TRBJ2-3,ASSNQGGLTTDTQY
.,TRBV6-6,TRBJ1-5,ASNGQGLSNQPQH
.,TRBV28,TRBJ2-2,ASSLGGRDTGELF
.,TRBV5-6,TRBJ2-1,ASSFGGEWNEQF
.,TRBV20-1,TRBJ1-4,SASRDEKLF
few,TRBV7-2,TRBJ2-3,ASSLDGGATDTQY
.,TRBV29-1,TRBJ2-3,SVTRLADTQY
.,TRBV18,TRBJ1-1,ASSPSRQVAEAF
.,TRBV18,TRBJ1-4,ASSPPGPPQKLF
few,TRBV6-1,TRBJ2-5,ASSPRVFQETQY
.,TRBV27,TRBJ1-2,ASSPIPGQGLSGYT
once,TRBV15,TRBJ2-7,ATSRDLGQFYEQY
.,TRBV14,TRBJ1-4,ASSQRTGTGYEKLF
.,TRBV6-5,TRBJ1-1,ASKRGLESEAF
few,TRBV7-2,TRBJ1-2,ASSFRQGAPGGYT